This T cell receptor (beta chain) stems from a study of OX40 agonist ivuxolimab in advanced cancers. Broader study findings: Mean expanded clone counts were higher in CD8+ than CD4+ T cells. Normalized T-cell clonal expansion was also low in a subset of nonresponders.

Comments on this clone: Antigen unknown.

Profiling relied on immunoSEQ multiplex PCR, and the TCRdb table lists in-frame clones only, not all of them. In the table there are about 79,000 clones, 70% to 90% of which are singletons. The receptor was isolated from an adult with an advanced solid tumor such as melanoma, head and neck, liver or kidney cancer. The sequenced sample was CD4+ or CD8+ T cells sorted from blood, obtained in a trial of the OX40 agonist ivuxolimab.

In DNA, the CDR3 is TGTGCCAGCAGCGTACTAGCGGGGTCCTACAATGAGCAGTTCTTC. Amino acid sequence: CASSVLAGSYNEQFF. This chain connects TRBV6-4 to TRBJ2-1; the match to TRBD2 covers 10 bases. Trimming took 6 bases from V and 1 from J; bases not matched to a gene: 3. This CDR3 has 15 residues. CDR1 and CDR2 (germline): MRHNA, SNTAGT.